Below are 10 T cell receptor beta chains sequenced from a single sample in a study of blood T cells in healthy people across ages. The authors ran a second PCR of about 6 to 11 cycles using a sample-barcoded 5' primer and a J-beta primer mix. From the 5' RACE reads, TCRdb called clonotypes with MiXCR, one entry per CDR3 protein. The sample has 1.8 million or so distinct CDR3 sequences; more than 35% are singletons. The material sequenced was blood. Receptor source: a human donor in good health.

This clonotype was counted a few times. V and J are TRBV2 and TRBJ2-5; TRBD2 matches at 11 bases. Germline V gene lookup returns CDR1 SNHLY and CDR2 FYNNEI. Germline trimming cut 5 bases from V and 5 bases from J; bases unmatched to any gene: 7. The length of the CDR3 is 15 residues. The CDR3 nucleotides read TGTGCCAGCAGTCGTGGGACTAGCGGTCGGGAGACCCAGTACTTC. It yields the protein CASSRGTSGRETQYF.

The CDR3 reads CASSYWSGSNYGYTF. DNA of the CDR3: TGTGCCAGCAGTTACTGGTCTGGCAGCAACTATGGCTACACCTTC. The genes are TRBV6-6 and TRBJ1-2; D unresolved. The germline V gene encodes CDR1 MNHNY and CDR2 SVGAGI (reference sequence). Trimming took off 1 base at V and 2 bases at J, with 11 bases between the two ends. The CDR3 runs to 15 residues.

The chain joins TRBV9 to TRBJ2-3; D is ambiguous. This CDR3 has 16 residues. Germline V gives CDR1 SGDLS, CDR2 YYNGEE. V was clipped by 0 bases and J by 4 bases, with 15 bases between them. CDR3 in DNA: TGTGCCAGCAGCGTAGTAGGGCGGACGATGGCAGATACGCAGTATTTT. Translated, it gives CASSVVGRTMADTQYF.

This clonotype was picked up a small number of times. The rearrangement uses TRBV29-1 and TRBJ1-1; 7 positions agree with TRBD1. Germline CDR1 reads SQVTM; CDR2 reads ANQGSEA. The CDR3 covers 12 residues. The trim removed 4 bases at V and 8 bases at J, leaving 7 bases unmatched. The CDR3, as DNA: TGCAGCGTTGTCAGCGAGGGGGCGGAAGCTTTCTTT. Its protein product is CSVVSEGAEAFF. The full variable domain, its missing parts supplied by reference TRBV29-1 and TRBJ1-1, is SAVISQKPSRDICQRGTSLTIQCQVDSQVTMMFWYRQQPGQSLTLIATANQGSEATYESGFVIDKFPISRPNLTFSTLTVSNMSPEDSSIYLCSVVSEGAEAFFGQGTRLTVV.

The chain carries TRBV6-6 and TRBJ2-2, with D uncertain. The V end lost 6 bases, the J end lost 2 bases, and 16 bases lay between the germline ends. CDR1 is MNHNY, CDR2 SVGAGI, per germline (reference sequence). This CDR3 has 16 amino acids. In DNA, the CDR3 is TGTGCCAGCAGACCTGGGCAGTTATTAAACACCGGGGAGCTGTTTTTT. This sequence encodes CASRPGQLLNTGELFF.

The chain joins TRBV2 to TRBJ2-1, with TRBD1 as a possible D gene (6 bases). V shed 6 bases and J shed 12 bases, with 15 bases lying between them. Germline assignment: CDR1 SNHLY and CDR2 FYNNEI. The CDR3 contains 12 residues. CDR3 loop: CASRKQDSLQFF. In nucleotides, the CDR3 is TGTGCCAGCAGGAAGCAGGACAGCCTGCAGTTCTTC.

In the case of this clonotype: A much larger clonotype is one base distant, so this may be a read error. This sequence joins TRBV7-2 and TRBJ2-7, with 8 nucleotides matching TRBD2. The CDR3 totals 14 residues. V was pared by 1 base and J by 3 bases, with 2 bases of the junction left unmatched. The germline V gene encodes CDR1 SGHTA and CDR2 FQGNSA. The chain's CDR3 is CASSLDGGGYEQYF. The CDR3 DNA follows: TGTGCCAGCAGCTTAGACGGGGGGGGCTACGAGCAGTACTTC. Looking up the rest from reference TRBV7-2 and TRBJ2-7 gives the full variable domain: GAGVSQSPSNKVTEKGKDVELRCDPISGHTALYWYRQSLGQGLEFLIYFQGNSAPDKSGLPSDRFSAERTGGSVSTLTIQRTQQEDSAVYLCASSLDGGGYEQYFGPGTRLTVT.

This clonotype was counted only a few times. J is TRBJ2-7 and V is TRBV28, with D perhaps TRBD1 (6 bases). Germline V gives CDR1 MDHEN, CDR2 SYDVKM. The germline V and J ends were trimmed by 3 bases and 1 base, with 13 bases remaining between them. CDR3 length equals 15 residues. The CDR3: CASSFDPGTSYEQYF. The CDR3 DNA reads TGTGCCAGCAGTTTCGACCCAGGGACATCCTACGAGCAGTACTTC. Together with reference TRBV28 and TRBJ2-7, the CDR3 gives the full variable domain: DVKVTQSSRYLVKRTGEKVFLECVQDMDHENMFWYRQDPGLGLRLIYFSYDVKMKEKGDIPEGYSVSREKKERFSLILESASTNQTSMYLCASSFDPGTSYEQYFGPGTRLTVT.

This clonotype was seen more than once but under ten times. The gene calls are TRBV5-1 and TRBJ2-7; TRBD1 agrees at 9 bases. After removal of 6 bases from V and 7 bases from J, the junction contained 11 bases not matched to a gene. The germline V gene has CDR1 SGHRS and CDR2 YFSETQ. The CDR3 has 14 amino acids. CDR3 sequence reads: CASNPGQGTREQYF. DNA for the CDR3: TGCGCCAGCAACCCGGGACAGGGAACTAGGGAGCAGTACTTC.

This clonotype was detected a few times. This chain connects TRBV12-3 or TRBV12-4 to TRBJ1-2; D gene ambiguous. V was cut by 3 bases and J by 5 bases, with 13 bases left in between. The CDR3 consists of 14 residues. In DNA, the CDR3 is TGTGCCAGCAGTTTTCAGCCAGGCGCGTATGGCTACACCTTC. Encoded protein: CASSFQPGAYGYTF.